This T cell receptor beta chain was captured in a study of OX40 agonist ivuxolimab in advanced cancers. TCRdb's copy holds only in-frame clones and misses some; the assay was immunoSEQ multiplex PCR. The sample records about 19,000 clones, around 78% being singletons. General study points: The CD4+ and CD8+ T cells in the blood had expanded clonally by week 6 at 0.1 to 3.0 mg/kg. Normalized T-cell clonal expansion was also low in a subset of nonresponders.

In regard to this clone: Antigen: not known.

Autoimmune disease history or systemic immunosuppression barred patients. Blood sampling took place at baseline, cycle 4 day 1, and cycle 7 day 1. Unmatched junction bases numbered 14, after V lost 6 bases and J lost 6 bases. The germline gives CDR1 MNHEY, CDR2 SMNVEV (reference sequence). This CDR3 contains 16 residues. The sample was CD4+ or CD8+ T cells sorted from blood, taken in a trial of the OX40 agonist ivuxolimab. This clonotype originated in an adult with an advanced solid tumor such as melanoma, head and neck, liver or kidney cancer. V is TRBV27 and J is TRBJ1-2; 9 bases map to TRBD1. CDR3 sequence: CASSPHRLTGGNGYTF. Written as DNA, the CDR3 is TGTGCCAGCAGCCCCCATCGCCTGACAGGGGGAAATGGCTACACCTTC.